These T cell receptor beta chains were read from a single sample in a study of blood T cell repertoires in COVID-19. Libraries were prepared by immunoSEQ multiplex PCR; TCRdb keeps only in-frame clonotypes and omits some of them. The data contain fewer than 350,000 clones, about 90% of them singletons. Sequenced sample: PBMCs or T cells enriched from blood (not recorded which). The receptors derive from a woman aged 18-30 years with acute COVID-19. The CDR3 runs from the conserved cysteine through the conserved F or W. D genes are given only for firm matches. Clone size is shown for a subset of rows, as once, few, many or a class of expanded clone.

TRBJ1-1	NA	TRBV11-2	NA	CASSRRQLNTEAFF	TGTGCCAGCAGCAGACGACAGCTGAACACTGAAGCTTTCTTT
TRBJ1-1	NA	TRBV27	TRBD1	CASIPLDRGRNTEAFF	TGTGCCAGCATTCCGCTGGACAGGGGGCGGAACACTGAAGCTTTCTTT
TRBJ2-1	NA	TRBV19	NA	CASSTVNEQFF	TGTGCCAGTAGTACGGTAAATGAGCAGTTCTTC
TRBJ2-1	NA	TRBV29-1	NA	CSVEGTSLGARDEQFF	TGCAGCGTTGAAGGGACCTCCCTTGGGGCCCGTGATGAGCAGTTCTTC
TRBJ2-4	NA	TRBV7-8	TRBD2	CASSFSAGDIQYF	TGTGCCAGCAGCTTTTCAGCGGGAGACATTCAGTACTTC
TRBJ2-1	NA	TRBV11-2	NA	CASSPGWYNEQFF	TGTGCCAGCAGCCCGGGGTGGTACAATGAGCAGTTCTTC
TRBJ1-1	NA	TRBV7-9	NA	CASSSRTGPRRTEAFF	TGTGCCAGCAGCTCCAGAACAGGGCCCCGGCGGACTGAAGCTTTCTTT
TRBJ2-7	NA	TRBV7-9	TRBD1	CASSQIRDRGHEQYF	TGTGCCAGCAGCCAAATCCGGGACAGGGGCCACGAGCAGTACTTC
TRBJ1-2	NA	TRBV6-1	TRBD1	CASSEAKTGWHGYTF	TGTGCCAGCAGTGAAGCCAAGACAGGGTGGCATGGCTACACCTTC
TRBJ2-5	NA	TRBV5-4	TRBD2	CASSETVLAGGPRETQYF	TGTGCCAGCAGCGAAACTGTACTAGCGGGAGGGCCGAGGGAGACCCAGTACTTC
TRBJ1-3	NA	TRBV2	TRBD1	CASSRQGVGNTIYF	TGTGCCAGCAGCAGACAGGGAGTAGGAAACACCATATATTTT
TRBJ2-1	NA	TRBV4-3	NA	CASSQGSSRYNEQFF	TGCGCCAGCAGCCAAGGGTCTAGCCGTTACAATGAGCAGTTCTTC
TRBJ2-7	NA	TRBV3-1/TRBV3-2	TRBD1	CASSQVRTGAYEQYF	TGTGCCAGCAGCCAAGTACGGACAGGAGCCTACGAGCAGTACTTC
TRBJ2-3	NA	TRBV5-1	TRBD2	CASSLGSGTTDTQYF	TGCGCCAGCAGCTTGGGAAGCGGGACCACAGATACGCAGTATTTT
TRBJ2-5	NA	TRBV27	TRBD2	CASSSGRALGPQETQYF	TGTGCCAGCAGTAGCGGGAGGGCCTTAGGACCCCAAGAGACCCAGTACTTC
TRBJ2-3	NA	TRBV5-5	NA	CASYPARGMSTDTQYF	TGTGCCAGCTACCCCGCCCGGGGGATGAGCACAGATACGCAGTATTTT
TRBJ1-2	NA	TRBV4-1	NA	CASSQERGGGDYGYTF	TGCGCCAGCAGCCAGGAGCGCGGGGGGGGAGACTATGGCTACACCTTC
TRBJ2-1	NA	TRBV4-2	TRBD1	CASSQLTGGYSYNEQFF	TGTGCCAGCAGCCAACTTACAGGGGGCTATTCCTACAATGAGCAGTTCTTC
TRBJ1-1	NA	TRBV3-1/TRBV3-2	NA	CASSHRRGEAFF	TGTGCCAGCAGCCACCGCAGGGGTGAAGCTTTCTTT
TRBJ2-7	NA	TRBV29-1	TRBD1	CSVKTGQHYEQYF	TGCAGCGTCAAGACAGGGCAACACTACGAGCAGTACTTC
TRBJ1-6	NA	TRBV30	TRBD1	CAWSVGTGRWRNNSPLHF	TGTGCCTGGAGTGTCGGGACAGGGAGGTGGAGGAATAATTCACCCCTCCACTTT
TRBJ2-7	NA	TRBV4-1	TRBD2	CASSPPGLFYEQYF	TGCGCCAGCAGCCCACCGGGACTATTCTACGAGCAGTACTTC
TRBJ1-1	NA	TRBV11-3	TRBD1	CASSPGQGTEAFF	TGTGCCAGCAGCCCGGGACAGGGTACTGAAGCTTTCTTT
TRBJ2-2	NA	TRBV28	NA	CASSFQRVNTGELFF	TGTGCCAGCAGTTTCCAACGGGTGAACACCGGGGAGCTGTTTTTT
TRBJ2-1	NA	TRBV25-1	TRBD2	CASSEGGGGFTYNEQFF	TGTGCCAGCAGTGAAGGGGGGGGAGGTTTTACCTACAATGAGCAGTTCTTC
TRBJ2-3	few	TRBV10-1	TRBD2	CASSRTSGPPDTQYF	TGCGCCAGCAGTCGGACTAGCGGGCCCCCAGATACGCAGTATTTT
TRBJ1-4	NA	TRBV4-1	NA	CASSQLQGATNEKLFF	TGCGCCAGCAGCCAACTACAGGGAGCAACTAATGAAAAACTGTTTTTT
TRBJ1-2	NA	TRBV4-2	NA	CASSPSRAADYGYTF	TGTGCCAGCAGCCCCTCTAGAGCGGCTGACTATGGCTACACCTTC
TRBJ2-1	once	TRBV29-1	TRBD1	CSVKDRVQNEQFF	TGCAGCGTTAAAGACAGGGTCCAGAATGAGCAGTTCTTC
TRBJ2-5	NA	TRBV5-1	TRBD2	CASSLGLAGDIQETQYF	TGCGCCAGCAGCTTGGGTCTAGCGGGAGATATCCAAGAGACCCAGTACTTC
TRBJ1-4	NA	TRBV5-1	NA	CASSSTSGNEKLFF	TGCGCCAGCAGCTCGACATCAGGGAATGAAAAACTGTTTTTT
TRBJ1-3	NA	TRBV5-1	NA	CASSLAASSGNTIYF	TGCGCCAGCAGCTTAGCGGCGAGCTCTGGAAACACCATATATTTT
TRBJ1-2	NA	TRBV5-5	NA	CASSPRGGGLHYGYTF	TGTGCCAGCAGCCCAAGGGGGGGAGGGCTCCATTATGGCTACACCTTC
TRBJ2-7	NA	TRBV28	TRBD1	CASSPDRREQYF	TGTGCCAGCAGCCCGGACAGGAGGGAGCAGTACTTC
TRBJ2-7	NA	TRBV28	NA	CASSLLRGSSYEQYF	TGTGCCAGCAGTTTACTCCGGGGGAGCTCCTACGAGCAGTACTTC
TRBJ1-6	NA	TRBV6-5	TRBD1	CASRDDRGLNSPLHF	TGTGCCAGCAGAGATGACAGGGGGCTTAATTCACCCCTCCACTTT
TRBJ2-1	NA	TRBV25-1	TRBD1	CASSESERDRANEQFF	TGTGCCAGCAGTGAATCGGAAAGGGACAGGGCAAATGAGCAGTTCTTC
TRBJ2-1	NA	TRBV5-1	TRBD1	CASSITGQGVNEQFF	TGCGCCAGCAGCATAACGGGACAGGGGGTCAATGAGCAGTTCTTC
TRBJ2-3	NA	TRBV25-1	TRBD2	CASSEIAGVTDTQYF	TGTGCCAGCAGTGAAATAGCGGGAGTTACAGATACGCAGTATTTT
TRBJ1-2	NA	TRBV11-2	NA	CASSLEGALGYTF	TGTGCCAGCAGCTTAGAGGGGGCGCTGGGCTACACCTTC
TRBJ1-2	NA	TRBV11-2	TRBD1	CASSYRDSLPLYGYTF	TGTGCCAGCAGCTACCGGGACAGCCTTCCACTCTACGGCTACACCTTC
TRBJ2-7	NA	TRBV6-2/TRBV6-3	TRBD2	CASSRTSGSYEQYF	TGTGCCAGCAGCCGAACTAGCGGGAGCTACGAGCAGTACTTC
TRBJ2-3	NA	TRBV20-1	NA	CSASDTQYF	TGCAGTGCCTCAGATACGCAGTATTTT
TRBJ2-7	few	TRBV27	TRBD2	CASSRSSAGAVHEQYF	TGTGCCAGCAGCCGGTCCTCGGCGGGAGCTGTACATGAGCAGTACTTC
TRBJ1-1	NA	TRBV11-2	NA	CASSLQAYTEAFF	TGTGCCAGCAGCTTACAGGCTTACACTGAAGCTTTCTTT
TRBJ2-6	NA	TRBV28	NA	CASSGVSGANVLTF	TGTGCCAGCAGCGGAGTTTCCGGGGCCAACGTCCTGACTTTC
TRBJ1-6	NA	TRBV18	NA	CASSPAGGVDSPLHF	TGTGCCAGCTCACCCGCGGGGGGCGTTGATTCACCCCTCCACTTT
TRBJ2-4	NA	TRBV4-1	TRBD1	CASSQAGTDNIQYF	TGCGCCAGCAGCCAAGCCGGGACAGATAACATTCAGTACTTC
TRBJ1-5	NA	TRBV27	TRBD1	CASSPRGTGNFQPQHF	TGTGCCAGCAGTCCCAGGGGGACGGGAAATTTTCAGCCCCAGCATTTT
TRBJ1-2	NA	TRBV6-5	TRBD1	CASSYRTGSSYGYTF	TGTGCCAGCAGTTACCGGACAGGGAGCTCCTATGGCTACACCTTC
TRBJ2-1	NA	TRBV12-3/TRBV12-4	NA	CASSPTGNEQFF	TGTGCCAGCAGCCCCACGGGCAATGAGCAGTTCTTC
TRBJ1-5	NA	TRBV5-5	TRBD1	CASSSGTGSLSQPQHF	TGTGCCAGCAGCTCCGGGACAGGGAGTTTAAGTCAGCCCCAGCATTTT
TRBJ1-6	NA	TRBV5-1	NA	CASSWGGSYNSPLHF	TGCGCCAGCAGCTGGGGAGGTTCCTATAATTCACCCCTCCACTTT
TRBJ2-7	NA	TRBV4-1	NA	CASSHYFAQSSYEQYF	TGCGCCAGCAGCCATTACTTCGCCCAAAGCTCCTACGAGCAGTACTTC
TRBJ2-3	NA	TRBV7-9	TRBD2	CASRGTSSTDTQYF	TGTGCCAGCAGGGGGACTAGCAGCACAGATACGCAGTATTTT
TRBJ1-6	NA	TRBV6-9	TRBD1	CAVLRQGHNSPLHF	TGTGCCGTCCTCAGACAGGGTCATAATTCACCCCTCCACTTT